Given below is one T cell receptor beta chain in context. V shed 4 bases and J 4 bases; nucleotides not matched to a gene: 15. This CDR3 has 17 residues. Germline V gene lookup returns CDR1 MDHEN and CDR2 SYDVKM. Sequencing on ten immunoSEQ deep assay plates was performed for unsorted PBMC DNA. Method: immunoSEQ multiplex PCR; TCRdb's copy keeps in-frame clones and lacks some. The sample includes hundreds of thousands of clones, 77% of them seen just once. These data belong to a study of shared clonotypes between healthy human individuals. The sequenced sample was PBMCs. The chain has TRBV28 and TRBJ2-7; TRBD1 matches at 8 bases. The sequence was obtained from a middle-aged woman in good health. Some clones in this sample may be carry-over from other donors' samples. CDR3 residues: CASSSSHPGQGIYEQYF. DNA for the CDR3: TGTGCCAGCAGTTCATCTCACCCCGGACAGGGAATTTACGAGCAGTACTTC.